Below, one TCR beta chain is given with its context. The antigen is undetermined. The method was immunoSEQ multiplex PCR; TCRdb's version includes in-frame clones alone and lacks a portion of them. The data show roughly 640,000 clones, approximately 74% seen once. J lost 4 bases, V lost 5 bases, and 7 bases had no gene match. The CDR3 contains 15 residues. CDR1 and CDR2 (germline): PRHDT, FYEKMQ (reference sequence). This sample was included in a study of shared clonotypes between healthy human individuals. The study's findings and limits: Sequencing depth was expected to influence donor clonotype sharing.

This clonotype was obtained from a woman aged 25-40 years in good health. This chain joins TRBV13 and TRBJ2-1, with TRBD2 matching over 8 bases. Source material: memory CD4+ T cells sorted from blood. Subset described: CD45RA-negative fraction. DNA for the CDR3: TGTGCCAGCAGCGCCCGGACTAGCAATTACAATGAGCAGTTCTTC. This sequence encodes CASSARTSNYNEQFF.